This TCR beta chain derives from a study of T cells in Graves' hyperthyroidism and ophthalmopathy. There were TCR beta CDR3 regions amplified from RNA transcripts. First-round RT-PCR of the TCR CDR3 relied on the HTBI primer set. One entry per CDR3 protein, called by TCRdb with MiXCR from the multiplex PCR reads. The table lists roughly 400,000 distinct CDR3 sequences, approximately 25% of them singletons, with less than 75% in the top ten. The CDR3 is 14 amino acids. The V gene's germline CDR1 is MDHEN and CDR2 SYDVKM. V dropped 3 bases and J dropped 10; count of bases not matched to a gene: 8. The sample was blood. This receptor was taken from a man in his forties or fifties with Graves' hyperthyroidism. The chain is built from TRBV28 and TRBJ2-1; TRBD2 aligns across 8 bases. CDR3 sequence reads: CASSLWTSYGEQFF. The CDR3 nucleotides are TGTGCCAGCAGTTTGTGGACTAGCTATGGCGAGCAGTTCTTC.